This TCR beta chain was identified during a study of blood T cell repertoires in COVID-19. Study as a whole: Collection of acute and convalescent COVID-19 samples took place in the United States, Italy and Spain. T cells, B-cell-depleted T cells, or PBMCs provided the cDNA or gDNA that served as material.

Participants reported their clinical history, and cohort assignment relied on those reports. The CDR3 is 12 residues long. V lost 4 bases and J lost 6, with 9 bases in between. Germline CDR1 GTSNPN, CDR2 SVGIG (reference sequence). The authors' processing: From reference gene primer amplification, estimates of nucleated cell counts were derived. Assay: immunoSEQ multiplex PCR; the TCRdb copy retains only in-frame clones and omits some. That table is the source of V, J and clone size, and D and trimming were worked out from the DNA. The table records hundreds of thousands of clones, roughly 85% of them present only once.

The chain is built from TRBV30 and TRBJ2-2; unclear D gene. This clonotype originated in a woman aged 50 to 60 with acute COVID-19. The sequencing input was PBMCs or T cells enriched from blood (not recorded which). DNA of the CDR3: TGTGCCTGGACCGACGGAGCCGGGGAGCTGTTTTTT. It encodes CAWTDGAGELFF.